Following are 20 T cell receptor beta chains from one sample sequenced in a study of CD8 T cells in ankylosing spondylitis. TCRdb reprocessed the 5' RACE reads with MiXCR, giving one entry per CDR3 protein. The profile shows approximately 260,000 distinct CDR3 sequences, roughly 8.6% of them singletons. Sequencing was carried out using blood, either unsorted or a sorted T cell fraction (not recorded which). The receptor set was obtained from a male donor with ankylosing spondylitis or in good health (not recorded which).

The chain links TRBV10-3 to TRBJ2-7; D is unclear. Germline CDR1 is ENHRY and CDR2 is SYGVKD. The V gene lost 7 bases and the J gene lost 2 bases, with 15 bases spanning the gap. The CDR3 spans 14 residues. The CDR3 here is CAITSDELPYEQYF. Written as DNA, the CDR3 is TGTGCCATCACCTCAGACGAGTTACCCTACGAGCAGTACTTC.

This clonotype came up a few times. The gene calls are TRBV27 and TRBJ2-5; 14 bases align to TRBD2. V shed 4 bases, J shed 5 bases, and the junction held 9 bases outside the gene matches. CDR3 length: 17 residues. Germline V gene data show CDR1 as MNHEY and CDR2 as SMNVEV (reference sequence). The CDR3 coding sequence is TGTGCCAGCAGTTCCCTCACGGGACTAGCGGGAGCGGAGACCCAGTACTTC. Its translation is CASSSLTGLAGAETQYF.

The chain has TRBV7-2 and TRBJ2-1; 14 positions agree with TRBD2. Germline V gives CDR1 SGHTA, CDR2 FQGNSA. The junction had 5 bases not matched to a gene; V was cut back by 3 bases and J by 10 bases. The CDR3 has 15 amino acids. CDR3 sequence reads: CASSFGTSGGYEQFF. The CDR3 coding sequence is TGTGCCAGCAGCTTCGGGACTAGCGGGGGTTACGAGCAGTTCTTC.

The table lists this clonotype with many counts. The rearrangement links TRBV6-5 to TRBJ2-7; the D gene is possibly TRBD1 (6 bases). V was pared by 0 bases and J by 1 base, with 7 bases between. Per the germline V gene, CDR1 is MNHEY and CDR2 is SVGAGI. The CDR3 runs 14 residues. CDR3 protein: CASSYSQGSYEQYF. In DNA, the CDR3 is TGTGCCAGCAGTTACTCGCAGGGGTCCTACGAGCAGTACTTC.

This clonotype was observed at least ten times. V is TRBV5-1 and J is TRBJ2-1, with 11 bases that match TRBD2. The trim removed 3 bases at V and 2 bases at J, leaving 7 bases unmatched. The CDR3 sequence is 17 residues long. CDR1 and CDR2 from the germline V gene are SGHRS and YFSETQ. The CDR3 reads CASSSLFSGGAYNEQFF. CDR3 bases: TGCGCCAGCAGCTCCCTATTTAGCGGGGGGGCCTACAATGAGCAGTTCTTC.

The chain has TRBV5-5 and TRBJ1-6; D call uncertain. Germline V gene data show CDR1 as SGHKS and CDR2 as YYEKEE (reference sequence). With 0 bases removed from V and 7 bases from J, the gap between germline ends came to 8 bases. The CDR3 has 14 amino acids. The CDR3, as DNA: TGTGCCAGCAGCTTGGAGATAGTGAATTCACCCCTCCACTTT. This gives the protein CASSLEIVNSPLHF.

This clonotype was seen ten or more times. V and J are TRBV5-1 and TRBJ1-5, with D unresolved. This CDR3 is 17 amino acids long. V lost 3 bases to trimming and J lost 1 base, with 17 bases between them. CDR1 is SGHRS and CDR2 is YFSETQ in the germline V gene. CDR3 loop: CASSSSPLGGSNQPQHF. The CDR3 coding sequence is TGCGCCAGCAGCTCCTCCCCGCTGGGCGGAAGCAATCAGCCCCAGCATTTT.

There are many counts of this clonotype. This chain connects TRBV10-3 to TRBJ1-1; the D gene is possibly TRBD1 (5 bases). The germline gives CDR1 ENHRY, CDR2 SYGVKD. This CDR3 is 14 amino acids long. The V end was cut by 8 bases, the J end by 3 bases, with 16 bases between. CDR3 region: CAISRLVGDTEAFF. The CDR3 DNA reads TGTGCCATCTCCCGACTCGTGGGGGACACTGAAGCTTTCTTT.

In this sample, this clonotype turned up many times. The chain carries TRBV20-1 and TRBJ1-2; maybe TRBD1 (6 bases). Per germline, CDR1 DFQATT and CDR2 SNEGSKA (reference sequence). This CDR3 is 17 amino acids long. The V and J ends lost 3 bases and 4 bases respectively, with 24 bases between them. Written as DNA, the CDR3 is TGCAGTGCTAGTCCCCAGCGGGGGGCCAGCCTGCTCTATGGCTACACCTTC. Protein product: CSASPQRGASLLYGYTF.

This clonotype was counted at least ten times. The chain has TRBV2 and TRBJ2-3; D unresolved. The germline CDR1 and CDR2 sequences are SNHLY and FYNNEI. The CDR3 spans 16 residues. Trimming cost V 6 bases and J 1 base, with 17 bases left between them. CDR3 bases: TGTGCCAGCAGGGGCACAACATTTTACCGCACAGATACGCAGTATTTT. Translated, it gives CASRGTTFYRTDTQYF.

Concerning this clonotype: A much larger clone lies one base from this, so it may be a read error. The rearrangement uses TRBV3-1 and TRBJ1-6; 8 bases fit TRBD1. This CDR3 comprises 15 residues. CDR1 is LGHDT, CDR2 YNNKEL, per germline (reference sequence). CDR3 amino acids: CASSARDRNNSSLHF. The DNA for the CDR3 is TGTGCCAGCAGCGCGCGGGACAGGAATAATTCATCCCTCCACTTT.

V is TRBV20-1 and J is TRBJ1-1; maybe TRBD1 (5 bases). Germline V gives CDR1 DFQATT, CDR2 SNEGSKA (reference sequence). CDR3 length: 14 residues. The CDR3 DNA sequence: TGCGGGACCAAAGGGGTCGGATTGAACACTGAAGCTTTCTTT. Amino acids: CGTKGVGLNTEAFF.

Remarks on this clonotype: A much larger clone differs by one base, so this may be a read error. This chain uses TRBV6-5 with TRBJ2-7; 7 bases are a match to TRBD1. Looked up from germline, CDR1 is MNHEY and CDR2 is SVGAGI. CDR3 length: 15 amino acids. The chain's CDR3 is CASGYGQAFSYEQYF. The CDR3 DNA follows: TGTGCCAGCGGTTACGGACAGGCCTTTTCCTACGAGCAGTACTTC.

This clonotype was counted a few times. The rearrangement uses TRBV6-1 and TRBJ2-5; TRBD2 aligns across 13 bases. The CDR3 consists of 16 residues. The trim removed 6 bases at V and 4 bases at J, leaving 8 bases unmatched. The germline V gene encodes CDR1 MNHNS and CDR2 SASEGT. CDR3 protein: CASRTSGGPIGETQYF. The DNA of the CDR3 is TGTGCCAGCAGGACTAGCGGGGGGCCCATAGGAGAGACCCAGTACTTC.

Remarks on this clonotype: This sequence may be a read error, since a much larger clone differs from it by one base. This chain connects TRBV24-1 to TRBJ2-7; D gene unclear. The germline V gene encodes CDR1 KGHDR and CDR2 SFDVKD. The CDR3 runs 11 residues. DNA for the CDR3: TGTGCCACCAGTGACAGTTACGCGCAGTACTTC. Its protein is CATSDSYAQYF.

In this sample, this clonotype turned up a few times. The chain carries TRBV7-9 and TRBJ1-5; TRBD1 is a possible D gene (6 bases). Trimming removed 1 base from V and 6 bases from J, with 13 bases in between. Germline loops: CDR1 SEHNR, CDR2 FQNEAQ (reference sequence). The CDR3 runs to 15 residues. CDR3 region: CASSLDGGLVQPQHF. For the CDR3, the DNA is TGTGCCAGCAGCTTAGACGGGGGGCTGGTTCAGCCCCAGCATTTT.

This clonotype has ten or more counts. The chain has TRBV20-1 and TRBJ2-1; D might be TRBD2 (6 bases). Germline V gene sequence: CDR1 DFQATT, CDR2 SNEGSKA (reference sequence). The CDR3 is made up of 14 amino acids. The ends were cut back, 3 bases at V and 0 bases at J, with 9 bases in the middle. The CDR3 sequence is CSASGRDSYNEQFF. The CDR3 bases are TGCAGTGCTAGTGGGCGGGACTCCTACAATGAGCAGTTCTTC.

This clonotype was seen many times. The CDR3 region has the DNA TGTGCCAGCAGTTCTGACAGGGGTGGGAACACTGAAGCTTTCTTT. Its translation: CASSSDRGGNTEAFF. The rearrangement links TRBV27 to TRBJ1-1; 8 nucleotides align to TRBD1. In germline, CDR1 is MNHEY, CDR2 SMNVEV (reference sequence). Trimming at V came to 4 bases and at J to 1 base, leaving 5 bases not matched to a gene. The CDR3 is made up of 15 amino acids.

This clonotype has more than one count but fewer than ten. The CDR3 protein is CASFRGLSGEQYF. CDR3 nucleotides: TGTGCCAGCTTCAGGGGGCTATCGGGGGAGCAGTACTTC. The gene calls are TRBV7-8 and TRBJ2-7, with 8 bases that match TRBD1. The CDR3 is made up of 13 amino acids. V trimming: 8 bases; J trimming: 7 bases; junction bases outside the gene matches: 10. Germline lookup yields CDR1 SGHVS and CDR2 FQNEAQ.

This sequence joins TRBV7-9 and TRBJ2-5; the match to TRBD2 covers 9 bases. Germline assignment: CDR1 SEHNR and CDR2 FQNEAQ (reference sequence). Trimming took 5 bases from V and 4 from J; bases not matched to a gene: 8. The CDR3 is made up of 15 amino acids. The CDR3 reads CASSASRAGGETQYF. CDR3 in DNA: TGTGCCAGCAGCGCCAGTAGAGCGGGGGGAGAGACCCAGTACTTC.